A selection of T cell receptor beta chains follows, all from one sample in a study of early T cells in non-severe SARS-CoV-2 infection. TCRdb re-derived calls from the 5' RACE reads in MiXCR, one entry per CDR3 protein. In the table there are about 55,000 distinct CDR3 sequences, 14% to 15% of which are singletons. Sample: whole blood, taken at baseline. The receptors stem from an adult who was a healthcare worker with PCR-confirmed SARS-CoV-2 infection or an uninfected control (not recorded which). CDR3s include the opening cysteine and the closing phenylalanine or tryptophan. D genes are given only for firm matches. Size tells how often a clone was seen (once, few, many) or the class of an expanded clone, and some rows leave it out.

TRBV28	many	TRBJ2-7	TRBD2	TGTGCCAGCAGTCTAGCGGGAGGATCGACCTACGAGCAGTACTTC	CASSLAGGSTYEQYF
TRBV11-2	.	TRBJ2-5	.	TGTGCCAGCAGCTTTCCCTACCAAGAGACCCAGTACTTC	CASSFPYQETQYF
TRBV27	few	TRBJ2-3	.	TGTGCCAGCAGTCTAAATCTAGTAGCGGTGCCATCAGATACGCAGTATTTT	CASSLNLVAVPSDTQYF
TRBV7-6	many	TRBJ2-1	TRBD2	TGTGCCAGCAGTCCTCCGCCGGGACTAGCGGGAGGTTATGAGCAGTTCTTC	CASSPPPGLAGGYEQFF
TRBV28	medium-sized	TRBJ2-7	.	TGTGCCAGCAGTCGGGGATACTACGAGCAGTACTTC	CASSRGYYEQYF
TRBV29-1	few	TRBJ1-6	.	TGCAGCGCTAACCAAGGGGGGACCCTCCACTTT	CSANQGGTLHF
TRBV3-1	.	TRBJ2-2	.	TGTGCCAGCAGCCAGAGGACTCGCACCGGGGAGCTGTTTTTT	CASSQRTRTGELFF
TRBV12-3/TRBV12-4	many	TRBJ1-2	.	TGTGCCAGCAGTTTGACCGGGCCTAAGGGCTACGGCTACACCTTC	CASSLTGPKGYGYTF
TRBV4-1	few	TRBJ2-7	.	TGCGCCAGCAGCCAGATGGGACACCTCGCCTCCAACTACGAGCAGTACTTC	CASSQMGHLASNYEQYF
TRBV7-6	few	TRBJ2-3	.	TGTGCCAGCAGCTTAGAATCAGGGGATGTCACAGATACGCAGTATTTT	CASSLESGDVTDTQYF
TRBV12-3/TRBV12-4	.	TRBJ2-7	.	TGTGCCAGCAGGCCGTCCGAGGGCTACGAGCAGTACTTC	CASRPSEGYEQYF
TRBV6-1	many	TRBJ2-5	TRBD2	TGTGCCAGCAGTGAACTAGCGGGGGGGCAAGAGACCCAGTACTTC	CASSELAGGQETQYF
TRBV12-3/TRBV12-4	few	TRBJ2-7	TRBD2	TGTGCCAGCAAAAGCGGGAGACGAACCTACGAGCAGTACTTC	CASKSGRRTYEQYF